Presented here are 30 T cell receptor beta chains from one specimen sequenced in a study of T-cell reconstitution after alpha-beta-depleted transplantation in children. The library targeted TCRbeta and was prepared with unique molecular identifiers. Each CDR3 protein is one row after TCRdb ran MiXCR on the PCR reads. The table lists over 85,000 distinct CDR3 sequences, 10% of them singletons. The sequencing used PBMCs from the stem cell graft donor, collected from the stem cell graft. The receptors were gathered from a human donor who donated a stem cell graft to a child with acute lymphoblastic leukemia.

The V and J genes are TRBV29-1 and TRBJ2-5; possibly TRBD1 or TRBD2 for D (6 bases each). Germline lookup yields CDR1 SQVTM and CDR2 ANQGSEA. Trimming removed 4 bases at V and 2 bases at J, with 14 bases between. The CDR3 is 14 residues long. The CDR3 nucleotides read TGCAGCGTTGCTCACGGGGGCAATCAAGAGACCCAGTACTTC. This sequence encodes CSVAHGGNQETQYF.

V gene TRBV11-3 combines with J gene TRBJ2-7, with D hard to call. V lost 0 bases, J lost 5 bases, and 8 bases lay in between. This CDR3 has 13 residues. Germline V lookup: CDR1 SGHNT, CDR2 YENEEA. CDR3 loop: CASSLDLGHEQYF. Written as DNA, the CDR3 is TGTGCCAGCAGCTTAGATTTAGGACACGAGCAGTACTTC.

The sample holds a few counts of this clonotype. This may come from a read error, since a much larger clone is one base off. The rearrangement uses TRBV12-3 or TRBV12-4 and TRBJ2-1; 7 positions match TRBD2. The V segment lost 4 bases and the J segment 4 bases; nucleotides outside the gene matches: 13. This CDR3 has 17 residues. The CDR3 loop reads CASSWEGPPGPYNEQFF. Written as DNA, the CDR3 is TGTGCCAGCAGTTGGGAGGGGCCACCGGGGCCTTACAATGAGCAGTTCTTC.

In this sample, this clonotype turned up many times. In nucleotides, the CDR3 is TGTGCCAGCAGCCAGGATGGGACACCCGCCTACAATGAGCAGTTCTTC. Residues: CASSQDGTPAYNEQFF. This chain uses TRBV3-1 with TRBJ2-1; D possibly corresponds to TRBD1 (6 bases). From germline, CDR1 is LGHDT and CDR2 YNNKEL (reference sequence). Trimming took off 3 bases at V and 2 bases at J, with 14 bases between the two ends. The CDR3 extends over 16 amino acids.

For this clonotype: This may be a read error: a much more frequent sequence differs by one nucleotide. The chain employs TRBV20-1 and TRBJ2-5; 9 bases are shared with TRBD1. Germline values: CDR1 DFQATT, CDR2 SNEGSKA (reference sequence). V was clipped by 5 bases and J by 4 bases; unmatched bases: 14. The CDR3 spans 16 residues. CDR3 coding DNA: TGCAGTGCTTTAACAGGGGGCGCGCGAAAAAGAGAGACCCAGTACTTC. Protein product: CSALTGGARKRETQYF.

This clonotype was counted many times. The chain couples TRBV29-1 to TRBJ2-1, with 7 nucleotides matching TRBD1. The CDR3 runs 16 residues. Germline CDR1 reads SQVTM; CDR2 reads ANQGSEA. The junction had 15 bases not matched to a gene; V was cut back by 3 bases and J by 7 bases. The CDR3 loop is CSVDLRLAGGTNEQFF. The CDR3 DNA sequence: TGCAGCGTTGATTTACGCCTGGCAGGGGGTACGAATGAGCAGTTCTTC.

This clonotype showed up many times. The chain links TRBV7-9 to TRBJ2-5, with D unresolved. V was cut by 1 base and J by 3 bases, with 12 bases left in between. Looked up from germline, CDR1 is SEHNR and CDR2 is FQNEAQ (reference sequence). This CDR3 is built from 15 residues. CDR3 amino acids: CASSLVPYWEETQYF. CDR3 bases: TGTGCCAGCAGCTTAGTGCCTTATTGGGAAGAGACCCAGTACTTC.

This clonotype was seen ten or more times. The rearrangement joins TRBV5-4 to TRBJ2-1; tentatively, D is TRBD2 (7 bases). V was clipped by 0 bases and J by 6 bases, with 16 bases between them. From germline, CDR1 is SGHNT and CDR2 YYREEE (reference sequence). CDR3 size: 16 residues. The CDR3 here is CASSLGFAGAFNEQFF. In nucleotides, the CDR3 is TGTGCCAGCAGCTTGGGATTTGCGGGGGCCTTCAATGAGCAGTTCTTC.

This clonotype has at least ten counts. The chain employs TRBV6-2 or TRBV6-3 and TRBJ2-3, with D hard to call. Per the germline V gene, CDR1 is MNHEY and CDR2 is SVGEGT. The CDR3 is 11 residues long. Trimming pared 2 bases from V and 6 bases from J, leaving 3 bases between. This CDR3 is CASSYADTQYF. DNA of the CDR3: TGTGCCAGCAGTTACGCCGATACGCAGTATTTT.

This clonotype has at least ten counts. The rearrangement uses TRBV5-1 and TRBJ1-6, with TRBD1 matching over 7 bases. The CDR3 extends over 15 amino acids. CDR1 and CDR2 (germline): SGHRS, YFSETQ. V lost 3 bases, J lost 8 bases, and 8 bases stayed unmatched. The CDR3 loop is CASSSTTGMHSPLHF. The CDR3 bases are TGCGCCAGCAGCTCCACGACAGGGATGCATTCACCCCTCCACTTT.

This clonotype was detected ten times or more. V gene TRBV5-1 combines with J gene TRBJ1-2, with D unclear. V was shortened by 0 bases and J by 0 bases, with 9 bases between the two germline ends. The germline gives CDR1 SGHRS, CDR2 YFSETQ. This CDR3 is built from 15 residues. In DNA, the CDR3 is TGCGCCAGCAGCTTGGCAGATCCATCTAACTATGGCTACACCTTC. It specifies CASSLADPSNYGYTF.

This clonotype was found many times. V and J are TRBV14 and TRBJ2-5; a weak D match, TRBD2 (6 bases). Germline assignment: CDR1 SGHDN and CDR2 FVKESK. The V end lost 1 base, the J end lost 7 bases, and 16 bases lay between the germline ends. The CDR3 loop spans 15 amino acids. The CDR3 coding sequence is TGTGCCAGCAGCCAAGCCGCCCGGAGAGCGGGGACCCAGTACTTC. Its protein is CASSQAARRAGTQYF.

This clonotype was seen many times. V and J are TRBV12-3 or TRBV12-4 and TRBJ1-2, with 7 nucleotides matching TRBD1. CDR3 size: 13 residues. V trimming: 1 base; J trimming: 9 bases; junction bases outside the gene matches: 5. For the CDR3, the DNA is TGTGCCAGCAGTTTAGAGGGGGCAATTAGCTACACCTTC. This codes for CASSLEGAISYTF.

This clonotype was seen at least ten times. The genes are TRBV28 and TRBJ2-5; D call uncertain. The V gene's germline CDR1 is MDHEN and CDR2 SYDVKM. The CDR3 has 13 residues. Trimming removed 10 bases at V and 1 base at J, with 13 bases between. DNA of the CDR3: TGTGCCACCTCGGGTCAGGTCCAAGAGACCCAGTACTTC. Protein: CATSGQVQETQYF.

This clonotype was detected ten times or more. This chain links TRBV12-3 or TRBV12-4 with TRBJ1-2; D ambiguous. The CDR3 runs to 11 residues. The V gene lost 5 bases and the J gene lost 8 bases, with 9 bases spanning the gap. The CDR3 is CASSGAGGYTF. The CDR3 DNA sequence: TGTGCCAGCAGTGGCGCCGGGGGCTACACCTTC.

This clonotype was seen ten or more times. The chain joins TRBV7-2 to TRBJ1-3; 7 bases match TRBD1. The CDR3 has 15 amino acids. The germline CDR1 and CDR2 sequences are SGHTA and FQGNSA. V lost 7 bases, J lost 9 bases, and 15 bases stayed unmatched. CDR3 protein: CASTISPRGGSTIYF. CDR3 nucleotides: TGTGCCAGCACCATTAGTCCCAGGGGGGGCTCCACCATATATTTT.

This clonotype was counted at least ten times. This chain uses TRBV10-3 with TRBJ1-2; TRBD1 might be the D (6 bases). The germline gives CDR1 ENHRY, CDR2 SYGVKD. V was trimmed by 10 bases and J by 3 bases, leaving 15 bases between them. CDR3 length: 13 residues. CDR3 amino acids: CASGFGQYYGYTF. The CDR3, as DNA: TGTGCCAGCGGCTTCGGACAGTACTATGGCTACACCTTC.

On this clonotype itself: This clone may be a read error of a much larger clone one base away. The genes are TRBV6-2 or TRBV6-3 and TRBJ1-3; D call uncertain. Germline lookup yields CDR1 MNHEY and CDR2 SVGEGT. The CDR3 is 13 amino acids. The CDR3, as DNA: TGTGCCAGCGGCGGGGTCTCTGGACACACCATATATTTT. This translates into CASGGVSGHTIYF.

The J gene is TRBJ1-2, the V gene TRBV5-1; D gene ambiguous. V lost 4 bases, J lost 4 bases, and 14 bases lay in between. The CDR3 covers 14 residues. Germline-derived CDR1 and CDR2 are SGHRS and YFSETQ. CDR3 in amino acids: CASSKDGPPYGYTF. The CDR3 bases are TGCGCCAGCAGCAAGGACGGGCCCCCCTATGGCTACACCTTC.

The chain is built from TRBV4-1 and TRBJ2-4; 7 bases match TRBD2. This CDR3 contains 15 residues. Germline values: CDR1 MGHRA, CDR2 YSYEKL. J gave up 7 bases and V 0 bases, and 6 bases lay outside the gene matches. In nucleotides, the CDR3 is TGCGCCAGCAGCCAAGATAGGACTAGTCGGAACATTCAGTACTTC. Protein product: CASSQDRTSRNIQYF.

This clonotype was recorded many times. The chain links TRBV13 to TRBJ1-3; D perhaps matches TRBD1 (5 bases). V lost 5 bases, J lost 0 bases, and 17 bases lay in between. The CDR3 sequence is 17 residues long. CDR1 and CDR2 (germline): PRHDT, FYEKMQ (reference sequence). The CDR3 DNA follows: TGTGCCAGCAGCGGTCAGGGACTCCTGAGCTCTGGAAACACCATATATTTT. It is translated as CASSGQGLLSSGNTIYF.

This clonotype was recorded at least ten times. The chain uses TRBV19 and TRBJ2-1; D is perhaps TRBD2 (5 bases). With 4 bases removed from V and 4 bases from J, the gap between germline ends came to 11 bases. Germline values: CDR1 LNHDA, CDR2 SQIVND (reference sequence). This CDR3 has 14 amino acids. In DNA, the CDR3 is TGTGCCAGTAGTACGAGAGCGGCGTACAATGAGCAGTTCTTC. Protein product: CASSTRAAYNEQFF.

CDR3: CASSAYPAGASYEQYF. DNA for the CDR3: TGTGCCAGCAGTGCATATCCCGCGGGCGCCTCCTACGAGCAGTACTTC. This chain links TRBV25-1 with TRBJ2-7; possible D gene TRBD2, 5 bases. V was trimmed by 4 bases and J by 0 bases, leaving 16 bases between them. The CDR3 spans 16 residues. The germline CDR1 and CDR2 sequences are MGHDK and SYGVNS.

This clonotype was recorded at least ten times. The chain joins TRBV12-3 or TRBV12-4 to TRBJ2-4; unclear D gene. The CDR3 is made up of 14 amino acids. With 6 bases removed from V and 0 bases from J, the gap between germline ends came to 9 bases. The CDR3 bases are TGTGCCAGCAGCACCATTGTAGCCAAAAACATTCAGTACTTC. This gives the protein CASSTIVAKNIQYF.

This clonotype showed up many times. V usage is TRBV12-3 or TRBV12-4 and J usage is TRBJ1-3; no firm D call. This CDR3 has 13 amino acids. Trimming removed 8 bases at V and 0 bases at J, with 8 bases between. The DNA for the CDR3 is TGTGCCAGCTTGGGGATCTCTGGAAACACCATATATTTT. This gives the protein CASLGISGNTIYF.

The V gene is TRBV7-8, the J gene TRBJ2-1, with a weak D call TRBD1 (7 bases). Trimming cost V 2 bases and J 3 bases, with 14 bases left between them. The CDR3 is 16 amino acids. The germline gives CDR1 SGHVS, CDR2 FQNEAQ. CDR3 region: CASSLRRGRGYNEQFF. For the CDR3, the DNA is TGTGCCAGCAGCTTACGGAGGGGGCGAGGCTACAATGAGCAGTTCTTC.

This clonotype came up once. At one boundary the junction diverges from the germline segment, which might be a read error. The chain employs TRBV5-1 and TRBJ2-7, with D possibly matching TRBD2 (7 bases). In germline, CDR1 is SGHRS, CDR2 YFSETQ. The CDR3 is 14 residues long. CDR3 in amino acids: CASRRGGGPDDQYF. The CDR3 nucleotides are TGCGCCAGCAGAAGGGGGGGGGGCCCCGACGACCAGTACTTC.

The sample holds many counts of this clonotype. This sequence joins TRBV7-9 and TRBJ1-5, with D tentatively TRBD1 (6 bases). Between the trimmed V and J ends, which lost 5 bases and 6 bases, there was a span of 14 bases. Germline V gives CDR1 SEHNR, CDR2 FQNEAQ (reference sequence). CDR3 size: 14 residues. The CDR3 spells CASSPPGAGQPQHF. The CDR3 nucleotides are TGTGCCAGCAGCCCCCCGGGGGCTGGTCAGCCCCAGCATTTT.

There are many counts of this clonotype. The rearrangement links TRBV12-3 or TRBV12-4 to TRBJ1-1, with D possibly matching TRBD1 (6 bases). The V end lost 4 bases, the J end lost 1 base, and 13 bases lay between the germline ends. The CDR3 is made up of 15 amino acids. CDR3 nucleotides: TGTGCCAGCAGTTCCCCTCGGACAGCGAACACTGAAGCTTTCTTT. Its translation: CASSSPRTANTEAFF.

This clonotype was seen ten or more times. The chain combines TRBV27 with TRBJ2-7, with D possibly being TRBD1 (6 bases). CDR1 is MNHEY and CDR2 is SMNVEV in the germline V gene (reference sequence). CDR3 length equals 14 residues. V was clipped by 6 bases and J by 5 bases, with 17 bases between them. This chain's CDR3 is CASRLQGLGHEQYF. In DNA, the CDR3 is TGTGCCAGCAGACTCCAGGGGCTTGGGCACGAGCAGTACTTC.